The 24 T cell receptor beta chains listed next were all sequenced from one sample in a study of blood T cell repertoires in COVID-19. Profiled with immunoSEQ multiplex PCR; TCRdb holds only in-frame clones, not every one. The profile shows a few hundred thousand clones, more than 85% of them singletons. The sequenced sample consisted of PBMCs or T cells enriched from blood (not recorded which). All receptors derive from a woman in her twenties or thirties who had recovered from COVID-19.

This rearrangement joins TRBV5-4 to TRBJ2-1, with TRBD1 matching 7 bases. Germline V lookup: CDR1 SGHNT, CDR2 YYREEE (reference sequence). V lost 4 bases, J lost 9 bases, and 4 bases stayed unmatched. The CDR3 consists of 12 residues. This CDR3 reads CASSPDRAEQFF. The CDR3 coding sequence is TGTGCCAGCAGCCCCGACAGGGCTGAGCAGTTCTTC.

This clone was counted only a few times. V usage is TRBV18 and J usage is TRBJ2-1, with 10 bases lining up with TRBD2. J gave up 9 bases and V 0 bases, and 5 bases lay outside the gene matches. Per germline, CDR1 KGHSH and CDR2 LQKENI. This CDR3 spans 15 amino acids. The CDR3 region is CASSPPSGGASEQFF. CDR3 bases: TGTGCCAGCTCACCACCGAGCGGGGGGGCGAGTGAGCAGTTCTTC.

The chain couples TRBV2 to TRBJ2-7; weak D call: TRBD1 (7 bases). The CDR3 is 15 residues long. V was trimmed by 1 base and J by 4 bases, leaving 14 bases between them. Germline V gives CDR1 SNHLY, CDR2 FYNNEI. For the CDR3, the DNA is TGTGCCAGCAGTGAAGGAGGAGGGGGCTGGTACGAGCAGTACTTC. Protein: CASSEGGGGWYEQYF.

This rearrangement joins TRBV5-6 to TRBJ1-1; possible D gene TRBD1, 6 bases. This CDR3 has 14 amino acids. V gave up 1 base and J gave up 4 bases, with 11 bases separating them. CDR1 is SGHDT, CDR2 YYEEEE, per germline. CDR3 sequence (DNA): TGTGCCAGCAGCTTGAGGTGGGGGCTCACTGAAGCTTTCTTT. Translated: CASSLRWGLTEAFF.

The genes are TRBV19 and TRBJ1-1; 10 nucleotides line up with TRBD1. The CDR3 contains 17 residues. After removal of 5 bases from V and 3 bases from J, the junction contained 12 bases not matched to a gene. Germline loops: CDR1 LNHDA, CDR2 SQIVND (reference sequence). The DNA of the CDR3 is TGTGCCAGTAGTGGAGAGACAGGGGGCGGGCCGGACACTGAAGCTTTCTTT. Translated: CASSGETGGGPDTEAFF.

CDR3 sequence reads: CASSSDRDGYTF. The CDR3, as DNA: TGTGCCAGCAGTTCGGACAGGGATGGCTACACCTTC. The V call is TRBV12-3 or TRBV12-4, the J call TRBJ1-2; 8 bases line up with TRBD1. The CDR3 is made up of 12 amino acids. V gave up 4 bases and J gave up 6 bases; unmatched junction bases: 1.

CDR3 protein: CSVEMKGGARRTGELFF. DNA of the CDR3: TGCAGCGTTGAAATGAAAGGGGGAGCTAGGAGGACCGGGGAGCTGTTTTTT. This chain uses TRBV29-1 with TRBJ2-2, with D maybe TRBD1 (6 bases). Germline values: CDR1 SQVTM, CDR2 ANQGSEA. This CDR3 region has 17 residues. The V end lost 2 bases, the J end lost 5 bases, and 21 bases lay between the germline ends.

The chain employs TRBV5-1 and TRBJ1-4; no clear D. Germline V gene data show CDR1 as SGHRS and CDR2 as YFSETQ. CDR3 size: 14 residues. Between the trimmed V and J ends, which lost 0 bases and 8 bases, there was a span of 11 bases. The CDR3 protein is CASSLAGSREKLFF. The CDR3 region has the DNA TGCGCCAGCAGCTTGGCCGGGAGCCGGGAAAAACTGTTTTTT. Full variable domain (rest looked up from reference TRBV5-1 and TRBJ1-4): KAGVTQTPRYLIKTRGQQVTLSCSPISGHRSVSWYQQTPGQGLQFLFEYFSETQRNKGNFPGRFSGRQFSNSRSEMNVSTLELGDSALYLCASSLAGSREKLFFGSGTQLSVL.

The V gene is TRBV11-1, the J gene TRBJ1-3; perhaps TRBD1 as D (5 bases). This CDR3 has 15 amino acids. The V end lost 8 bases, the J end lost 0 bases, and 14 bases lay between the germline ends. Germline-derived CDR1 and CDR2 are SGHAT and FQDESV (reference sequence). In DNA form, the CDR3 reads TGTGCCAGCGCCCGGGCGGGGGACTCTGGAAACACCATATATTTT. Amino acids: CASARAGDSGNTIYF.

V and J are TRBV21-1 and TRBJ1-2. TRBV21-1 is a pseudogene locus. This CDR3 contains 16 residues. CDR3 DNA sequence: TGTGCCACCCAACAACGGGGGGCACCATTAAACTATGGCTACACCTTC. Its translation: CATQQRGAPLNYGYTF.

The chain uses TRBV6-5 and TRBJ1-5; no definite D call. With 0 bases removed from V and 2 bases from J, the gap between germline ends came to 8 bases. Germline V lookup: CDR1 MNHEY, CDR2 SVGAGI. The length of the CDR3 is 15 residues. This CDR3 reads CASSYSGSGNQPQHF. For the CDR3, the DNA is TGTGCCAGCAGTTACTCGGGGAGCGGCAATCAGCCCCAGCATTTT.

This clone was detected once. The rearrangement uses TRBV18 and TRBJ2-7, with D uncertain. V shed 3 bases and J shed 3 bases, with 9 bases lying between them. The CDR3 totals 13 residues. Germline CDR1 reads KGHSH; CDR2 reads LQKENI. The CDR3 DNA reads TGTGCCAGCTCACCTCCGGGTGACTACGAGCAGTACTTC. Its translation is CASSPPGDYEQYF.

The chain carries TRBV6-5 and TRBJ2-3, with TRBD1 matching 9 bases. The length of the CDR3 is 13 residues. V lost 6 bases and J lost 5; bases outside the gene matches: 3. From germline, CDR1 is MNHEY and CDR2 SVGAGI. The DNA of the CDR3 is TGTGCCAGCAGGGAGACAGGGGGAGATACGCAGTATTTT. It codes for CASRETGGDTQYF.

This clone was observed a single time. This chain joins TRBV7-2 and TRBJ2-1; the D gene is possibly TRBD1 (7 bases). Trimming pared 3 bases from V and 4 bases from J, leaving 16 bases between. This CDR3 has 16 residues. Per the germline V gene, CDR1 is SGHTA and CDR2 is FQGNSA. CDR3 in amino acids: CASSFSGRGEYNEQFF. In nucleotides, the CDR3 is TGTGCCAGCAGCTTTTCGGGCAGGGGGGAATACAATGAGCAGTTCTTC. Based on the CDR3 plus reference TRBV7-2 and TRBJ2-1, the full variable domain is GAGVSQSPSNKVTEKGKDVELRCDPISGHTALYWYRQSLGQGLEFLIYFQGNSAPDKSGLPSDRFSAERTGGSVSTLTIQRTQQEDSAVYLCASSFSGRGEYNEQFFGPGTRLTVL.

CDR3 sequence: CASSLLRLAGASSGELFF. The CDR3 DNA reads as TGTGCCAGCAGCTTACTCCGACTAGCGGGAGCGAGTTCCGGGGAGCTGTTTTTT. This chain links TRBV7-2 with TRBJ2-2; 12 bases match TRBD2. V lost 2 bases to trimming and J lost 6 bases; unmatched junction nucleotides: 10. Germline V gene data show CDR1 as SGHTA and CDR2 as FQGNSA. This CDR3 region has 18 residues. Filled out from reference TRBV7-2 and TRBJ2-2, the complete variable domain reads GAGVSQSPSNKVTEKGKDVELRCDPISGHTALYWYRQSLGQGLEFLIYFQGNSAPDKSGLPSDRFSAERTGGSVSTLTIQRTQQEDSAVYLCASSLLRLAGASSGELFFGEGSRLTVL.

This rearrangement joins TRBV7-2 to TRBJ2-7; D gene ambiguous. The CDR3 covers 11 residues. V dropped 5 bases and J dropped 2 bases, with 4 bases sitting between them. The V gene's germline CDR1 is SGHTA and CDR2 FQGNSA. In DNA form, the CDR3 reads TGTGCCAGCAGCACAGCCTACGAGCAGTACTTC. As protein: CASSTAYEQYF.

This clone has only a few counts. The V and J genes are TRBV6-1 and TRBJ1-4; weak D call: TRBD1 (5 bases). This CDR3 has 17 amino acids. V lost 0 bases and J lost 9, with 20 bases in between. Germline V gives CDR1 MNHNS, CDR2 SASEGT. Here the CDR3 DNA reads TGTGCCAGCAGTGAAGCCGTAGGGAGGGGTCAAAATCAAAAACTGTTTTTT. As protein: CASSEAVGRGQNQKLFF.

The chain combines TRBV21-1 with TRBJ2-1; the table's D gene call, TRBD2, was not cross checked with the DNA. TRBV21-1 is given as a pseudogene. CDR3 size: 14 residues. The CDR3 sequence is CASSGLGLDNEQFF. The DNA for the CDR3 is TGTGCCAGCAGCGGTTTGGGACTAGACAATGAGCAGTTCTTC.

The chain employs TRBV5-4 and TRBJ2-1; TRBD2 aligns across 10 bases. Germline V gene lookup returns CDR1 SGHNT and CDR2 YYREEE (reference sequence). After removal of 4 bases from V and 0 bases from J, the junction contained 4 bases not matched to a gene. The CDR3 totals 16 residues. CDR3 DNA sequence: TGTGCCAGCAGCCCACTAGCGGGGATCTCCTACAATGAGCAGTTCTTC. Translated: CASSPLAGISYNEQFF.

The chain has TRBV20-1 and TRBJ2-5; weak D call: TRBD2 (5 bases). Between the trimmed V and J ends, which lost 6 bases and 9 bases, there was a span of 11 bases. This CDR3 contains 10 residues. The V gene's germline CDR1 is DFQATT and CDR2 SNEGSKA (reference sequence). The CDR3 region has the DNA TGCAGTGCCCCCCGGCGGGCCCAGTACTTC. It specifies CSAPRRAQYF.

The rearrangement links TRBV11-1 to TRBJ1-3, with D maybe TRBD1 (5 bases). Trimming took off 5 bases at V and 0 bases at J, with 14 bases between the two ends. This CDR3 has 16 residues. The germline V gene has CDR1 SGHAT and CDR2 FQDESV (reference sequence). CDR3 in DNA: TGTGCCAGCAGCCCCGACCGACAGTCCTCTGGAAACACCATATATTTT. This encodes CASSPDRQSSGNTIYF.

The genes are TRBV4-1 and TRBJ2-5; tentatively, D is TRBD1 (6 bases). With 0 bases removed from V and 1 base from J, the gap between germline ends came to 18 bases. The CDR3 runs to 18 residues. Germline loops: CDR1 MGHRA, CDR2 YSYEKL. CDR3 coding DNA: TGCGCCAGCAGCCAAGATCGGTTCAGGGGCCATACCCAAGAGACCCAGTACTTC. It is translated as CASSQDRFRGHTQETQYF.

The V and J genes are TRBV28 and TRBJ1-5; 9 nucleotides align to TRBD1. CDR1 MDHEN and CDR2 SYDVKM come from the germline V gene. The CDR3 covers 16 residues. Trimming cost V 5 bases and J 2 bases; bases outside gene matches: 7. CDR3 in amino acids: CASSTIRTGGNQPQHF. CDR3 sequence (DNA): TGTGCCAGCAGTACAATTCGGACAGGGGGCAATCAGCCCCAGCATTTT.

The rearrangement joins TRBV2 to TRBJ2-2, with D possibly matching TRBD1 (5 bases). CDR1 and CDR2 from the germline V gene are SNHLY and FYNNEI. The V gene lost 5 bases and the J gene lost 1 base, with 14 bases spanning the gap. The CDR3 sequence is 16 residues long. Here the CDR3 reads CASSNFATGNTGELFF. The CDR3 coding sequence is TGTGCCAGCAGTAATTTTGCAACAGGGAACACCGGGGAGCTGTTTTTT.